Sequencing of this TCR beta chain was carried out in a study of T cells in Graves' hyperthyroidism and ophthalmopathy (dated by TCRdb to the late 2010s). In terms of the full investigation: Peripheral blood samples were taken at the time of initial diagnosis, prior to any treatment. TCR Vbeta CDR3 sequencing of 130 to 150 peripheral blood samples (over 40 ophthalmopathy, over 70 hyperthyroidism and some 17 progressor patients) is reported in the paper. The roughly 100 discovery patients were randomly divided into training and test sets at a 7:3 ratio. After sampling, hyperthyroidism patients received methimazole starting at 30 mg daily, and ophthalmopathy patients received high-dose intravenous methylprednisolone. Prospective prediction of ophthalmopathy was tested in an independent validation cohort of approximately 19 hyperthyroidism patients and some 17 patients who later progressed to ophthalmopathy. In over five Graves' hyperthyroidism patients, the study also compared T-cell repertoires from thyroid tissue with T-cell repertoires from blood. To identify distinguishing TCR V-J signatures, a discovery cohort of about a hundred patients was used, comprising 43 with Graves' ophthalmopathy and approximately 57 with stable Graves' hyperthyroidism. The research as a whole found: A 13 V-J signature model separated ophthalmopathy from stable hyperthyroidism, with 87.88% sensitivity and approximately 81% specificity in cross-validation and 80%/75% in testing. No statistical method was used to set the sample size in advance, and investigators knew the group allocation. Most expanded thyroid clonotypes (frequency above 0.001) were also detected in blood, a finding suggesting that blood repertoires may reflect thyroid immune responses. In validation, progression to ophthalmopathy was predicted by the model with around 71% sensitivity and under 85% specificity, a median of approximately 6.5 months before onset.

Amplification of TCR beta CDR3 regions was carried out from RNA transcripts. A first-round RT-PCR of the TCR CDR3 used the HTBI primer set with the Qiagen OneStep RT-PCR kit. Libraries were constructed in a second round of multiplex PCR, after which size selection and purification were performed. Libraries were sequenced paired-end with 100 bp reads on an Illumina HiSeq2000. The source study handled its data this way. SOAPnuke was used to process the raw data, throwing out any read that contained adapters or uncalled bases, had a mean Phred below 15, or lacked an exact constant-primer or identifier match. COPE v1.2.5 was used to merge the high-quality paired reads, and each unique nucleotide sequence was defined as a clonotype. MiTCR v1.1 was used to align clonotypes to the IMGT TRBV, TRBD and TRBJ reference segments. The analysis included only V-J combinations with a frequency above 0.0001, which together covered more than 98% of the repertoires. A TCS score was defined as the ratio between F50 (clonal expansion) and ExV (chaos), using BLOSUM62-based TCRdist between CDR3 peptides within each V-J. Welch's t-statistics and random forest reduced around 520 V-J features to roughly 13, which were used in a naive Bayes classifier (R e1071). The public sequencing data were trimmed at Q25 with fastp and processed into clonotypes with MiXCR by TCRdb, which kept only in-frame beta chains. Rows with a matching CDR3 protein are joined into one entry that keeps the most common DNA and genes. The V and J calls were determined by TCRdb, not by the authors. The sample table lists around 600,000 distinct CDR3 sequences, roughly 15% of them with a count of one. The ten biggest clones cover around 13% of the sample.

Trimming takes 1 base from V and 3 bases from J, and the germline ends sit 9 bases apart. The germline V gene (reference sequence) supplies CDR1 DFQATT and CDR2 SNEGSKA. Reading from cysteine to phenylalanine, the CDR3 counts 13 amino acids. Only CDR3 DNA is held: 39 bases, read in frame from base 1. Moderately to severely active disease, a Clinical Activity Score of at least 3, a NOSPECS grade of at least 4, and a duration under 3 months were present in ophthalmopathy patients. Exclusion was applied to patients with uncontrolled infections, other autoimmune diseases, pregnancy or lactation. Diagnoses relied on clinical symptoms, serum thyroxine and TRAb, thyroid ultrasound and orbital computed tomography. Ficoll-Paque density gradient centrifugation was used to isolate PBMCs from approximately 10 ml of fresh peripheral blood. Total RNA was extracted using Trizol reagent, and RNA quality was assessed on an Agilent 2100 Bioanalyzer.

This clonotype was seen at least ten times. This receptor's antigen is unknown. Within one base of it there is no much larger clone, and no base qualities were kept. Input material: blood. This clonotype was obtained from a woman in her forties or fifties with Graves' ophthalmopathy. The rearrangement combines TRBV20-1 with TRBJ2-5, and perhaps TRBD2 as D gene, on 6 matching bases. CDR3 protein: CSARVPGEETQYF. The nucleotides read TGCAGTGCTAGAGTCCCGGGAGAAGAGACCCAGTACTTC.